The 29 T cell receptor beta chains below all came from one sample that was sequenced in a study of glioma-infiltrating T cells after dendritic cell vaccination. Time point meaning: after dendritic cell vaccination, including at tumor progression/relapse. Clones were sequenced by immunoSEQ multiplex PCR, and TCRdb holds only the in-frame ones, with some missing. The sample records about 99,000 clones, 80% being singletons. Sequencing was performed on blood, taken after dendritic cell vaccination. These receptors were obtained from a human donor with glioblastoma.

The chain carries TRBV5-1 and TRBJ2-7, with 13 bases lining up with TRBD2. The CDR3 totals 17 residues. V was clipped by 3 bases and J by 2 bases; unmatched bases: 8. The germline CDR1 and CDR2 sequences are SGHRS and YFSETQ. In DNA, the CDR3 is TGCGCCAGCAGCTCGGCTGCGACTAGCGGGAGGACCTACGAGCAGTACTTC. Amino acid sequence: CASSSAATSGRTYEQYF.

The chain is built from TRBV18 and TRBJ2-7, with 10 bases identical to TRBD1. Germline V CDR1 and CDR2: KGHSH, LQKENI. Trimming cost V 3 bases and J 1 base; bases outside gene matches: 6. This CDR3 comprises 16 residues. This chain's CDR3 is CASSPSGTGDSYEQYF. The CDR3 nucleotides read TGTGCCAGCTCACCCTCGGGGACAGGGGATTCCTACGAGCAGTACTTC.

The rearrangement joins TRBV9 to TRBJ2-1, with D perhaps TRBD1 (6 bases). V was trimmed by 1 base and J by 2 bases, leaving 13 bases between them. CDR3 length: 16 residues. Germline CDR1 is SGDLS and CDR2 is YYNGEE. Here the CDR3 DNA reads TGTGCCAGCAGCGTATTTGTTGGACAGCCCTACAATGAGCAGTTCTTC. Translated: CASSVFVGQPYNEQFF.

This clone occurred a few times. This chain links TRBV7-3 with TRBJ2-1; no firm D call. V was trimmed by 5 bases and J by 3 bases, leaving 14 bases between them. The germline gives CDR1 SGHTA, CDR2 FQGTGA. The CDR3 extends over 15 amino acids. The CDR3 spells CASSVTKTYYNEQFF. The CDR3 coding sequence is TGTGCCAGCAGCGTCACTAAAACATACTACAATGAGCAGTTCTTC.

This clone was counted a single time. The rearrangement uses TRBV11-1 and TRBJ2-7; the D is unclear. V lost 5 bases to trimming and J lost 5 bases, with 13 bases between them. The CDR3 length is 13 residues. The germline CDR1 and CDR2 sequences are SGHAT and FQDESV (reference sequence). The DNA for the CDR3 is TGTGCCAGCAGCAGCACGATGCGGAACGAGCAGTACTTC. Encoded protein: CASSSTMRNEQYF.

This chain connects TRBV25-1 to TRBJ2-3, with 7 positions matching TRBD2. The V gene's germline CDR1 is MGHDK and CDR2 SYGVNS. The CDR3 sequence is 17 residues long. The V and J ends lost 4 bases and 0 bases, in that order; junction bases with no gene match: 10. In DNA, the CDR3 is TGTGCCAGCAGTGGGGGTGGGAGGGTCATAAGCACAGATACGCAGTATTTT. Translated, it gives CASSGGGRVISTDTQYF.

The sample holds a few counts of this clone. The chain recombines TRBV5-1 with TRBJ2-7; 8 bases map to TRBD1. The CDR3 is 13 amino acids. The germline V gene has CDR1 SGHRS and CDR2 YFSETQ. Trimming removed 4 bases from V and 3 bases from J; junction bases left unmatched: 3. The CDR3 sequence: CASSLTGDYEQYF. CDR3 DNA sequence: TGCGCCAGCAGCCTGACAGGGGACTACGAGCAGTACTTC.

The chain carries TRBV2 and TRBJ1-6, with D unclear. Trimming stripped 7 bases from V and 6 bases from J, with 13 bases between. From germline, CDR1 is SNHLY and CDR2 FYNNEI. This CDR3 is built from 14 residues. The DNA of the CDR3 is TGTGCCAGCATGCCAGGTGCGCCTAATTCACCCCTCCACTTT. Protein product: CASMPGAPNSPLHF.

V usage is TRBV19 and J usage is TRBJ2-4, with TRBD1 as a possible D gene (5 bases). Germline V gives CDR1 LNHDA, CDR2 SQIVND (reference sequence). V lost 5 bases, J lost 9 bases, and 11 bases lay in between. The CDR3 length is 12 residues. CDR3 residues: CASSSGQGIQYF. Written as DNA, the CDR3 is TGTGCCAGTAGTTCAGGGCAGGGCATTCAGTACTTC.

The chain combines TRBV20-1 with TRBJ2-7; D gene uncertain. The CDR3 consists of 11 residues. Germline V CDR1 and CDR2: DFQATT, SNEGSKA (reference sequence). Trimming removed 3 bases at V and 9 bases at J, with 12 bases between. The CDR3 spells CSASANLRQYF. CDR3 coding DNA: TGCAGTGCTAGCGCCAATCTGAGGCAGTACTTC.

In this sample, this clone turned up a few times. V usage is TRBV30 and J usage is TRBJ2-7, with TRBD2 matching over 8 bases. From germline, CDR1 is GTSNPN and CDR2 SVGIG (reference sequence). The V segment lost 2 bases and the J segment 2 bases; nucleotides outside the gene matches: 2. This CDR3 has 13 amino acids. CDR3 DNA: TGTGCCTGGAGTAAGCGGGGGACCTACGAGCAGTACTTC. As protein: CAWSKRGTYEQYF.

V gene TRBV11-2 combines with J gene TRBJ2-5; TRBD2 matches at 9 bases. Germline values: CDR1 SGHAT, CDR2 FQNNGV. J was trimmed by 4 bases and V by 3 bases; bases with no gene match: 6. There are 15 residues in the CDR3. The CDR3 reads CASSFGLSGRETQYF. The DNA for the CDR3 is TGTGCCAGCAGCTTCGGCCTTAGCGGGAGAGAGACCCAGTACTTC.

The chain recombines TRBV9 with TRBJ2-3, with 9 bases lining up with TRBD1. The length of the CDR3 is 15 residues. The germline CDR1 and CDR2 sequences are SGDLS and YYNGEE. V dropped 0 bases and J dropped 5; count of bases not matched to a gene: 4. The CDR3 loop is CASSVEGQGKDTQYF. The CDR3, as DNA: TGTGCCAGCAGCGTAGAGGGACAGGGTAAAGATACGCAGTATTTT.

This chain uses TRBV27 with TRBJ1-4; 7 bases are a match to TRBD1. Germline lookup yields CDR1 MNHEY and CDR2 SMNVEV (reference sequence). The CDR3 has 15 residues. V shed 2 bases and J 3 bases; nucleotides not matched to a gene: 3. CDR3 DNA: TGTGCCAGCAGTTTAGGCAGGGGGTCTAATGAAAAACTGTTTTTT. It is translated as CASSLGRGSNEKLFF.

V is TRBV12-5 and J is TRBJ1-1, with 7 bases fitting TRBD1. Germline V gene data show CDR1 as LGHNT and CDR2 as FRNRAP. The CDR3 consists of 15 residues. The trim removed 1 base at V and 1 base at J, leaving 3 bases unmatched. This CDR3 reads CASGLAGQRNTEAFF. CDR3 nucleotide sequence: TGTGCTAGTGGTTTGGCGGGACAGCGGAACACTGAAGCTTTCTTT.

V gene TRBV9 combines with J gene TRBJ1-4; 8 bases fit TRBD1. Germline CDR1 reads SGDLS; CDR2 reads YYNGEE. J was trimmed by 7 bases and V by 4 bases; bases with no gene match: 6. The CDR3 covers 14 residues. CDR3 residues: CASSPRQGSEKLFF. The CDR3 DNA reads TGTGCCAGCAGCCCGAGACAGGGGAGTGAAAAACTGTTTTTT.

This clone was seen only once. The chain carries TRBV2 and TRBJ2-3; tentative D call: TRBD1 (6 bases). The CDR3 extends over 14 amino acids. V was clipped by 11 bases and J by 3 bases, with 18 bases between them. Germline CDR1 reads SNHLY; CDR2 reads FYNNEI. In nucleotides, the CDR3 is TGTGCCCTCGGGCAGGGGCGAAAAACAGATACGCAGTATTTT. It is translated as CALGQGRKTDTQYF.

This sequence joins TRBV28 and TRBJ2-6; 7 bases map to TRBD1. This CDR3 region has 15 residues. V dropped 6 bases and J dropped 4; count of bases not matched to a gene: 6. The germline V gene has CDR1 MDHEN and CDR2 SYDVKM. The CDR3 loop reads CASRSTGIGANVLTF. CDR3 DNA: TGTGCCAGCAGGTCGACAGGGATCGGGGCCAACGTCCTGACTTTC.

V is TRBV28 and J is TRBJ1-1; 11 bases are a match to TRBD1. The germline V gene has CDR1 MDHEN and CDR2 SYDVKM. Losses at the gene ends were 7 bases for V and 1 base for J; bases not matched to a gene: 11. The CDR3 runs 17 residues. CDR3 amino acids: CASKGPRTGGRNTEAFF. CDR3 coding DNA: TGTGCCAGCAAAGGCCCCAGGACAGGGGGCCGGAACACTGAAGCTTTCTTT.

V is TRBV27 and J is TRBJ1-1; D possibly corresponds to TRBD1 (5 bases). The germline V and J ends were trimmed by 4 bases and 5 bases, with 23 bases remaining between them. From germline, CDR1 is MNHEY and CDR2 SMNVEV (reference sequence). This CDR3 is built from 17 residues. The CDR3 protein is CASSSPPGRSGTTEAFF. CDR3 nucleotide sequence: TGTGCCAGCAGTTCTCCCCCAGGGAGGTCGGGAACGACTGAAGCTTTCTTT.

As regards this clone: At one boundary the junction diverges from the germline segment, which might be a read error. The J gene is TRBJ2-7, the V gene TRBV6-4; possibly TRBD1 for D (6 bases). CDR1 is MRHNA and CDR2 is SNTAGT in the germline V gene. The CDR3 is 10 amino acids. DNA for the CDR3: TGTGCCAGGAGACCAGGGGCCCAAGGCTTC. It codes for CARRPGAQGF.

V usage is TRBV6-1 and J usage is TRBJ1-1; D remains unclear. With 5 bases removed from V and 5 bases from J, the gap between germline ends came to 15 bases. This CDR3 comprises 14 residues. Per the germline V gene, CDR1 is MNHNS and CDR2 is SASEGT. CDR3 amino acids: CASSRQVAATEAFF. Written as DNA, the CDR3 is TGTGCCAGCAGTAGGCAGGTGGCCGCAACTGAAGCTTTCTTT.

The V and J genes are TRBV6-4 and TRBJ1-1; D possibly corresponds to TRBD1 (6 bases). The V end was cut by 6 bases, the J end by 1 base, with 12 bases between. Germline CDR1 and CDR2: MRHNA and SNTAGT. The CDR3 sequence is 14 residues long. CDR3 coding DNA: TGTGCCAGCAGAGAAAAAGGGGGGAACACTGAAGCTTTCTTT. Translation gives CASREKGGNTEAFF.

This sequence joins TRBV7-9 and TRBJ1-2; D gene uncertain. The CDR3 totals 12 residues. Deletions cut 4 bases from V and 8 bases from J, with 11 bases between. Germline V CDR1 and CDR2: SEHNR, FQNEAQ (reference sequence). The CDR3, as DNA: TGTGCCAGCAGCTCCGCCCCCGGGGGCTACACCTTC. It encodes CASSSAPGGYTF.

The V gene is TRBV7-8, the J gene TRBJ1-2; 7 positions agree with TRBD1. This CDR3 has 14 amino acids. CDR1 and CDR2 (germline): SGHVS, FQNEAQ. The trim removed 5 bases at V and 8 bases at J, leaving 11 bases unmatched. The CDR3 spells CASSPGTESQGYTF. The CDR3 nucleotides are TGTGCCAGCAGCCCCGGGACAGAAAGTCAAGGCTACACCTTC.

The chain combines TRBV18 with TRBJ2-7, with 10 bases lining up with TRBD2. CDR1 and CDR2 from the germline V gene are KGHSH and LQKENI. The CDR3 length is 13 residues. V lost 5 bases, J lost 6 bases, and 4 bases stayed unmatched. The DNA for the CDR3 is TGTGCCAGCTCATTTAGACTAGCGGGCGAGCAGTACTTC. Amino acids: CASSFRLAGEQYF.

The V gene is TRBV7-3, the J gene TRBJ1-6, with D tentatively TRBD1 (6 bases). Trimming took off 4 bases at V and 7 bases at J, with 11 bases between the two ends. The germline V gene has CDR1 SGHTA and CDR2 FQGTGA. This CDR3 has 14 amino acids. In DNA form, the CDR3 reads TGTGCCAGCAGCTCCAGGGGTGGGAATTCACCCCTCCACTTT. It encodes CASSSRGGNSPLHF.

On this clone: The identical CDR3 is also encoded by other nucleotide sequences in the sample. The chain recombines TRBV18 with TRBJ1-2, with 11 bases lining up with TRBD1. The CDR3 runs to 15 residues. The junction had 8 bases not matched to a gene; V was cut back by 3 bases and J by 8 bases. CDR1 and CDR2 (germline): KGHSH, LQKENI. Here the CDR3 DNA reads TGTGCCAGCTCACCGACCGGGACAGGGGGTTACGGCTACACCTTC. This translates into CASSPTGTGGYGYTF.

This clone was counted only a few times. J is TRBJ1-3 and V is TRBV7-8; 7 bases fit TRBD1. V dropped 2 bases and J dropped 1; count of bases not matched to a gene: 5. The V gene's germline CDR1 is SGHVS and CDR2 FQNEAQ. CDR3 length: 16 residues. The CDR3 region has the DNA TGTGCCAGCAGCTTAAAGGCCAGGGGGTCTGGAAACACCATATATTTT. Residues: CASSLKARGSGNTIYF.